This TCR beta chain was captured in a study of blood T cell repertoires in COVID-19. In the study overall: Nucleic acid was either cDNA or gDNA, and it came from T cells, B-cell-depleted T cells, or PBMCs.

The CDR3 length is 15 residues. CDR1 is MNHEY, CDR2 SVGAGI, per germline. The ends lost 10 bases at V and 5 bases at J; junction bases unmatched: 12. Assay: immunoSEQ multiplex PCR; the TCRdb copy retains only in-frame clones and omits some. Among some 160,000 clones listed, 80% to 90% were seen once. The TCR sequence derives from an elderly woman with acute or convalescent COVID-19. The sequenced sample was peripheral blood. The V gene is TRBV6-5, the J gene TRBJ2-2; 8 positions agree with TRBD1. CDR3 protein: CATLPIGQGTGELFF. DNA for the CDR3: TGTGCCACCTTACCTATTGGACAGGGAACCGGGGAGCTGTTTTTT.